The next 17 T cell receptor beta chains were all read from a single sample in a study of OX40 agonist ivuxolimab in advanced cancers. This table comes from immunoSEQ multiplex PCR, and its TCRdb copy is limited to in-frame clones, with some not included. The sample shows approximately 70,000 clones, about nine tenths of them seen only once. Sequencing used CD4+ or CD8+ T cells sorted from blood, obtained in a trial of the OX40 agonist ivuxolimab. These receptors came from an adult with an advanced solid tumor such as melanoma, head and neck, liver or kidney cancer.

This chain joins TRBV15 and TRBJ2-3; TRBD2 aligns across 7 bases. V was clipped by 2 bases and J by 0 bases; unmatched bases: 2. This CDR3 is 15 amino acids long. Per the germline V gene, CDR1 is LNHNV and CDR2 is YYDKDF (reference sequence). Here the CDR3 reads CATSRLTSSTDTQYF. As DNA, the CDR3 is TGTGCCACCAGCAGATTGACTAGCAGCACAGATACGCAGTATTTT.

The V and J genes are TRBV10-3 and TRBJ2-7, with 7 bases fitting TRBD1. Germline trimming cut 10 bases from V and 4 bases from J; bases unmatched to any gene: 13. The germline V gene encodes CDR1 ENHRY and CDR2 SYGVKD. This CDR3 is built from 14 residues. The CDR3 DNA is TGTGCCACCACAGCCCAGGGACAGACATACGAGCAGTACTTC. It specifies CATTAQGQTYEQYF.

This clone has just a few counts. The chain links TRBV7-8 to TRBJ2-1; 10 nucleotides line up with TRBD2. Trimming at V came to 5 bases and at J to 4 bases, leaving 8 bases not matched to a gene. Germline assignment: CDR1 SGHVS and CDR2 FQNEAQ. The CDR3 is 16 amino acids. Here the CDR3 reads CASSPKREGLYNEQFF. The DNA of the CDR3 is TGTGCCAGCAGCCCAAAGCGGGAGGGTCTATACAATGAGCAGTTCTTC.

The chain uses TRBV30 and TRBJ2-1; D gene ambiguous. The CDR3 consists of 14 residues. Between the trimmed V and J ends, which lost 0 bases and 6 bases, there was a span of 12 bases. Germline V gene sequence: CDR1 GTSNPN, CDR2 SVGIG (reference sequence). CDR3 in DNA: TGTGCCTGGAGTGTATCCCCCGCGAGCAATGAGCAGTTCTTC. This codes for CAWSVSPASNEQFF. The variable domain in full, with the rest retrieved from reference TRBV30 and TRBJ2-1, is SQTIHQWPATLVQPVGSPLSLECTVEGTSNPNLYWYRQAAGRGLQLLFYSVGIGQISSEVPQNLSASRPQDRQFILSSKKLLLSDSGFYLCAWSVSPASNEQFFGPGTRLTVL.

Only one count was recorded for this clone. The J gene is TRBJ2-2, the V gene TRBV9; D is undetermined. V was cut by 2 bases and J by 2 bases, with 13 bases left in between. The CDR3 covers 16 residues. The germline gives CDR1 SGDLS, CDR2 YYNGEE. The CDR3: CASSVWVTANTGELFF. The CDR3 DNA reads TGTGCCAGCAGCGTCTGGGTTACGGCCAACACCGGGGAGCTGTTTTTT.

The chain carries TRBV7-9 and TRBJ2-5, with unresolved D. The assigned J gene may be wrong: the sequence end matches TRBJ2-7 better. The V gene's germline CDR1 is SEHNR and CDR2 FQNEAQ (reference sequence). The CDR3 spans 14 residues. The CDR3 reads CASSLELPSYEQYF. CDR3 nucleotides: TGTGCCAGCAGCTTGGAACTTCCCTCCTACGAGCAGTACTTC.

The V and J genes are TRBV12-5 and TRBJ2-1; a possible D gene is TRBD1 (5 bases). The germline V gene has CDR1 LGHNT and CDR2 FRNRAP. Deletions cut 5 bases from V and 7 bases from J, with 12 bases between. The CDR3 spans 13 residues. For the CDR3, the DNA is TGTGCTAGTGGTACCCGACAGTTAAATGAGCAGTTCTTC. Translating it yields CASGTRQLNEQFF.

A word on this clone: This CDR3 is also generated by other DNA sequences in the sample. This chain links TRBV2 with TRBJ1-1; D is unclear. V was clipped by 5 bases and J by 1 base, with 8 bases between them. The CDR3 has 13 amino acids. Germline CDR1 and CDR2: SNHLY and FYNNEI. CDR3 coding DNA: TGTGCCAGCAGTAGGACGAAGAACACTGAAGCTTTCTTT. This gives the protein CASSRTKNTEAFF. Full variable domain (missing parts from reference TRBV2 and TRBJ1-1): EPEVTQTPSHQVTQMGQEVILRCVPISNHLYFYWYRQILGQKVEFLVSFYNNEISEKSEIFDDQFSVERPDGSNFTLKIRSTKLEDSAMYFCASSRTKNTEAFFGQGTRLTVV.

The chain is built from TRBV27 and TRBJ2-3; D might be TRBD1 (6 bases). Between the trimmed V and J ends, which lost 2 bases and 4 bases, there was a span of 19 bases. The CDR3 loop spans 17 amino acids. CDR1 is MNHEY, CDR2 SMNVEV, per germline (reference sequence). CDR3 amino acids: CASSLGGQRIEADTQYF. As DNA, the CDR3 is TGTGCCAGCAGTTTAGGTGGACAGAGGATCGAGGCAGATACGCAGTATTTT.

The chain employs TRBV6-6 and TRBJ2-5, with 8 nucleotides matching TRBD2. With V trimmed by 6 bases and J by 1 base, 7 bases remained unmatched. CDR3 length equals 15 residues. Per germline, CDR1 MNHNY and CDR2 SVGAGI (reference sequence). The CDR3: CASSPPGGIQETQYF. For the CDR3, the DNA is TGTGCCAGCAGCCCGCCGGGGGGGATCCAAGAGACCCAGTACTTC.

This clone has only one observation. The chain joins TRBV5-5 to TRBJ2-7; TRBD1 matches at 8 bases. V gave up 5 bases and J gave up 0 bases; unmatched junction bases: 4. This CDR3 is 14 amino acids long. Germline CDR1 and CDR2: SGHKS and YYEKEE (reference sequence). In DNA form, the CDR3 reads TGTGCCAGCAGACCGGACAGGGTCTCCTACGAGCAGTACTTC. Its translation is CASRPDRVSYEQYF.

V usage is TRBV10-3 and J usage is TRBJ2-1; D is unresolved. The CDR3 length is 16 residues. Germline V gene sequence: CDR1 ENHRY, CDR2 SYGVKD. The V and J ends lost 1 base and 0 bases respectively, with 10 bases between them. As DNA, the CDR3 is TGTGCCATCAGTGAGTTTTCCCTCGGCTCCTACAATGAGCAGTTCTTC. It codes for CAISEFSLGSYNEQFF.

This clone is a singleton in its sample. The gene calls are TRBV5-1 and TRBJ1-1; the D is unclear. With 5 bases removed from V and 2 bases from J, the gap between germline ends came to 19 bases. The germline gives CDR1 SGHRS, CDR2 YFSETQ. CDR3 length: 16 residues. DNA of the CDR3: TGCGCCAGCAGTTATGCAATTGGGAGAAGAAACACTGAAGCTTTCTTT. This encodes CASSYAIGRRNTEAFF.

This clone was observed once. V gene TRBV5-6 combines with J gene TRBJ1-2, with D possibly being TRBD1 (5 bases). CDR1 and CDR2 (germline): SGHDT, YYEEEE. The CDR3 spans 15 residues. V lost 0 bases and J 3 bases, leaving 12 bases between the germline ends. The DNA for the CDR3 is TGTGCCAGCAGCTTGGGCAGGGTAGTTTACTATGGCTACACCTTC. Residues: CASSLGRVVYYGYTF.

The chain has TRBV2 and TRBJ1-1, with no clear D. The CDR3 loop spans 12 amino acids. Germline values: CDR1 SNHLY, CDR2 FYNNEI. V was pared by 2 bases and J by 6 bases, with 7 bases between. CDR3 in DNA: TGTGCCAGCAGTGAATGGGTTGCTGAAGCTTTCTTT. It encodes CASSEWVAEAFF.

This clone was seen a few times. The chain recombines TRBV5-1 with TRBJ2-2; D gene ambiguous. The germline V and J ends were trimmed by 5 bases and 3 bases, with 14 bases remaining between them. Germline V gene sequence: CDR1 SGHRS, CDR2 YFSETQ. This CDR3 is 15 amino acids long. In DNA, the CDR3 is TGCGCCAGCAGTGACCAGCCCGGATACACCGGGGAGCTGTTTTTT. It translates to CASSDQPGYTGELFF.

The table lists this clone with a few counts. The chain has TRBV2 and TRBJ1-1; D is uncertain. CDR3 size: 14 residues. Germline assignment: CDR1 SNHLY and CDR2 FYNNEI. Trimming took 7 bases from V and 1 from J, leaving 13 bases between them. The CDR3 spells CASTTFGGNTEAFF. The DNA of the CDR3 is TGTGCCAGCACCACATTCGGAGGGAACACTGAAGCTTTCTTT.